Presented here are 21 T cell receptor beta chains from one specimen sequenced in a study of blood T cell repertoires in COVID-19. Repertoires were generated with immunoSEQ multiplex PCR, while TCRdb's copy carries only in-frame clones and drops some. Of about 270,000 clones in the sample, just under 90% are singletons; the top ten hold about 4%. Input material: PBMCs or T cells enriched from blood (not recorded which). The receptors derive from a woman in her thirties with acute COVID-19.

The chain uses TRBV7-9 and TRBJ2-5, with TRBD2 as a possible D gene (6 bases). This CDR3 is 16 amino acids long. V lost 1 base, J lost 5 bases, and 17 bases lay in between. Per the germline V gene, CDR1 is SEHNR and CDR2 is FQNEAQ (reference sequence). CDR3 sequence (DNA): TGTGCCAGCAGCTTAGAGGAGGGGCGTGTAGGGGAGACCCAGTACTTC. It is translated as CASSLEEGRVGETQYF. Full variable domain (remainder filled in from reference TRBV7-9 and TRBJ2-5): DTGVSQNPRHKITKRGQNVTFRCDPISEHNRLYWYRQTLGQGPEFLTYFQNEAQLEKSRLLSDRFSAERPKGSFSTLEIQRTEQGDSAMYLCASSLEEGRVGETQYFGPGTRLLVL.

The CDR3 loop reads CASRDGQAGKPQHF. The CDR3 nucleotides read TGTGCCAGCAGGGACGGACAGGCGGGGAAACCCCAGCATTTT. The chain has TRBV6-6 and TRBJ1-5, with 7 bases that match TRBD1. Per the germline V gene, CDR1 is MNHNY and CDR2 is SVGAGI (reference sequence). This CDR3 contains 14 residues. V lost 6 bases and J lost 10; bases outside the gene matches: 12.

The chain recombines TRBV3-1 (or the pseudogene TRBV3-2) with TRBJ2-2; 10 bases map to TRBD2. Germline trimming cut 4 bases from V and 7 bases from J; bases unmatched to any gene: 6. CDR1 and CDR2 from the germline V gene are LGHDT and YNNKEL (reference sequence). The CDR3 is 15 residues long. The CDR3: CASSPPGTSVGELFF. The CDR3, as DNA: TGTGCCAGCAGCCCCCCCGGGACTAGCGTCGGGGAGCTGTTTTTT.

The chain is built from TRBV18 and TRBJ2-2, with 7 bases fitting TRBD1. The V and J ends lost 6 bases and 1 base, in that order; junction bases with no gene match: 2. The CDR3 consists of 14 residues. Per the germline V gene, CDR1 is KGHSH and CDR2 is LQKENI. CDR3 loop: CASSRTGNTGELFF. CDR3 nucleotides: TGTGCCAGCTCGCGGACAGGGAACACCGGGGAGCTGTTTTTT.

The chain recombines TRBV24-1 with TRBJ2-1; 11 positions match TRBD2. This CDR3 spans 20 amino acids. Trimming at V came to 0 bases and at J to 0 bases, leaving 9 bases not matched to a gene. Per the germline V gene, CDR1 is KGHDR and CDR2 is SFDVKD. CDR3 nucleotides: TGTGCCACCAGTGATTTGGGGACTAGCGGCCCTCGGGGCTCCTACAATGAGCAGTTCTTC. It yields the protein CATSDLGTSGPRGSYNEQFF.

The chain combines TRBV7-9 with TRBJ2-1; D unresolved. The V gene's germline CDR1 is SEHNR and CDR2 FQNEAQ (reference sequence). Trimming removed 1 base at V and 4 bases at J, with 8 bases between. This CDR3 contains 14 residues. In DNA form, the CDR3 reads TGTGCCAGCAGCTTAGTTTCGGTTTACAATGAGCAGTTCTTC. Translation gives CASSLVSVYNEQFF. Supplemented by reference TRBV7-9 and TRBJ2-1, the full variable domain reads DTGVSQNPRHKITKRGQNVTFRCDPISEHNRLYWYRQTLGQGPEFLTYFQNEAQLEKSRLLSDRFSAERPKGSFSTLEIQRTEQGDSAMYLCASSLVSVYNEQFFGPGTRLTVL.

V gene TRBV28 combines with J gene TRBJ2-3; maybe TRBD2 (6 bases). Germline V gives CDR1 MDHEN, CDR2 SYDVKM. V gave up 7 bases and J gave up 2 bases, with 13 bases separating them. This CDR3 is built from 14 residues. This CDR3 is CASNVGGATDTQYF. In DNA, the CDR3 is TGTGCCAGCAACGTTGGCGGGGCCACAGATACGCAGTATTTT.

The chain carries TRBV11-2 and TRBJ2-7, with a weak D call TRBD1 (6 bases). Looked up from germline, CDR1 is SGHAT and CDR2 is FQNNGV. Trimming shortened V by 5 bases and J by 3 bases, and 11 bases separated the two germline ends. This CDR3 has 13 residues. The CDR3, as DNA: TGTGCCAGCAGCAGCAGGACAGACTACGAGCAGTACTTC. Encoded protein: CASSSRTDYEQYF.

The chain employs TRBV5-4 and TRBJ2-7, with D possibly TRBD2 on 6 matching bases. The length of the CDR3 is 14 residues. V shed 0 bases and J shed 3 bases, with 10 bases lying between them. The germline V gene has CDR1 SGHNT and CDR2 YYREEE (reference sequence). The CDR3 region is CASSLEEGDYEQYF. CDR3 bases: TGTGCCAGCAGCTTGGAGGAGGGAGACTACGAGCAGTACTTC.

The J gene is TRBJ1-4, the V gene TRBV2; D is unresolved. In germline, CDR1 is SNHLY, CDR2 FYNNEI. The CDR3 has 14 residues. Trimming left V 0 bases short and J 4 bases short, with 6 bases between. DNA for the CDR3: TGTGCCAGCAGTGAAGCCACGGGTAATGAAAAACTGTTTTTT. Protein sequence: CASSEATGNEKLFF.

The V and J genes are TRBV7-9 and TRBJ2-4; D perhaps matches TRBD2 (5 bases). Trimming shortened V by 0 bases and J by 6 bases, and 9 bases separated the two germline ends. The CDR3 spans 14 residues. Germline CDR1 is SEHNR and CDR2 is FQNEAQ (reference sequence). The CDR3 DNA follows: TGTGCCAGCAGCTTAGCGGAGGCCGGAAACATTCAGTACTTC. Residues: CASSLAEAGNIQYF.

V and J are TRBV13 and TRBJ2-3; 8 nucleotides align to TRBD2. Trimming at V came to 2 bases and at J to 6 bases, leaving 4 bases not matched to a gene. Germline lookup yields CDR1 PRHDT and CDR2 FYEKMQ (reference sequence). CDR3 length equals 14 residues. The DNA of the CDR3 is TGTGCCAGCAGCTTAAAGCGGGAGCAGGATACGCAGTATTTT. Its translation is CASSLKREQDTQYF.

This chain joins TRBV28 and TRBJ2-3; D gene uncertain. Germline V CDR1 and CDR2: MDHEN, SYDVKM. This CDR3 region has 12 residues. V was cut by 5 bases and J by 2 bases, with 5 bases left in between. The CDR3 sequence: CASSLDTDTQYF. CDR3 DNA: TGTGCCAGCAGTCTAGACACAGATACGCAGTATTTT.

The CDR3 bases are TGTGCCAGCAGTTGGCGGGGGGCCAGTGAAGCTTTCTTT. Protein: CASSWRGASEAFF. This rearrangement joins TRBV12-3 or TRBV12-4 to TRBJ1-1; the D gene is possibly TRBD1 (6 bases). The germline V and J ends were trimmed by 4 bases and 7 bases, with 13 bases remaining between them. The CDR3 has 13 amino acids.

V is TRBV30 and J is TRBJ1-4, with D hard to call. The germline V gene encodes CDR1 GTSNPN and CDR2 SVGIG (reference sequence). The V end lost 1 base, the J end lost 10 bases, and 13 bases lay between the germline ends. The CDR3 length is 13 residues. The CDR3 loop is CAWSDTWEGKLFF. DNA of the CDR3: TGTGCCTGGAGTGACACCTGGGAGGGAAAACTGTTTTTT. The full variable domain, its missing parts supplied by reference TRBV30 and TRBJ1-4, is SQTIHQWPATLVQPVGSPLSLECTVEGTSNPNLYWYRQAAGRGLQLLFYSVGIGQISSEVPQNLSASRPQDRQFILSSKKLLLSDSGFYLCAWSDTWEGKLFFGSGTQLSVL.

The CDR3 DNA reads TGTGCCAGCAGCTTAGATTTGGCGGAAACAGATACGCAGTATTTT. Protein sequence: CASSLDLAETDTQYF. V is TRBV7-2 and J is TRBJ2-3; D not resolved. The CDR3 has 15 residues. With 1 base removed from V and 3 bases from J, the gap between germline ends came to 11 bases. CDR1 is SGHTA, CDR2 FQGNSA, per germline.

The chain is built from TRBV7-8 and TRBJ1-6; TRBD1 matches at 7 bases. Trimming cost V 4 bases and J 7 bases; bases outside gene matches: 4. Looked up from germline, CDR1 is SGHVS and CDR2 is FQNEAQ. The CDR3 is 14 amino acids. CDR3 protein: CASSSGQPNSPLHF. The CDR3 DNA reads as TGTGCCAGCAGCTCGGGACAGCCAAATTCACCCCTCCACTTT.

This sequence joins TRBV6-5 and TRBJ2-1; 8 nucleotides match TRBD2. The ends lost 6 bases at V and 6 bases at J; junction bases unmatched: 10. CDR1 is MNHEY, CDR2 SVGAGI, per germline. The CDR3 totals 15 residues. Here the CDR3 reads CASSPGTSQGNEQFF. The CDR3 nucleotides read TGTGCCAGCAGCCCCGGGACTAGTCAGGGCAATGAGCAGTTCTTC.

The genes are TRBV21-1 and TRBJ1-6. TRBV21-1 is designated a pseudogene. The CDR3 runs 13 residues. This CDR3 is CGPLAHYNSPLHF. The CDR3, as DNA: TGTGGACCTTTAGCGCACTATAATTCACCCCTCCACTTT.

CDR3 protein: CASSTTGDEQFF. In DNA, the CDR3 is TGTGCCAGCAGCACGACAGGGGACGAGCAGTTCTTC. The rearrangement links TRBV28 to TRBJ2-1, with 8 bases matching TRBD1. The trim removed 6 bases at V and 10 bases at J, leaving 5 bases unmatched. CDR3 length: 12 residues. Per germline, CDR1 MDHEN and CDR2 SYDVKM. The full variable domain, rest sourced from reference TRBV28 and TRBJ2-1, is DVKVTQSSRYLVKRTGEKVFLECVQDMDHENMFWYRQDPGLGLRLIYFSYDVKMKEKGDIPEGYSVSREKKERFSLILESASTNQTSMYLCASSTTGDEQFFGPGTRLTVL.

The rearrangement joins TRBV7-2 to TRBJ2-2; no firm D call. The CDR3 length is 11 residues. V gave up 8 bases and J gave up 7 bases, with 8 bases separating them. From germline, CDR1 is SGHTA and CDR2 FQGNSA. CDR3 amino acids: CASELIGELFF. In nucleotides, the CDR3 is TGTGCCAGCGAGTTGATCGGGGAGCTGTTTTTT.